This entry is about one T cell receptor beta chain. Its antigen is not identified. Reverse transcribing all isolated RNA meant expressed TCRB transcripts were sequenced. About 3.57 million reads were obtained on average from naive, central memory and regulatory T cell samples. Libraries were prepared by immunoSEQ multiplex PCR; TCRdb keeps only in-frame clonotypes and omits some of them. The data show fewer than 500,000 clones, roughly 13% seen once. This sample is part of a study of beta chain features in type 1 diabetes. Study-level results: In type 1 diabetes patients, VDJ junctions had fewer insertions; deletions at these junctions were more frequent. Naive, central memory and Treg TCRB repertoires seemed to resemble each other more closely in patients than they did in healthy donors.

CDR1 SGHTA and CDR2 FQGNSA come from the germline V gene. The V end lost 5 bases, the J end lost 7 bases, and 18 bases lay between the germline ends. The CDR3 contains 15 residues. This sequence joins TRBV7-2 and TRBJ1-5; maybe TRBD1 (6 bases). The sample consisted of naive CD4+ T cells from blood. The sequence came from a man younger than 45 in good health. Here the CDR3 DNA reads TGTGCCAGCAGCCGAGATACAGGGCCGCAGCAGCCCCAGCATTTT. Translating it yields CASSRDTGPQQPQHF.